The sequence of this T cell receptor beta chain was determined in a study of neoadjuvant anti-PD-1 for oral cavity cancer. As for the study in general: Before surgery, most patients got three to four biweekly 3 mg/kg nivolumab doses.

This clone was seen more than once but under ten times. Its antigen remains unknown. Study-wide points: Each response group had just a few patients in TCR analyses.

The time point here: after neoadjuvant nivolumab, at surgical resection. This CDR3 region has 15 residues. CDR1 is SGHNT and CDR2 is YYREEE in the germline V gene (reference sequence). Trimming stripped 0 bases from V and 4 bases from J, with 13 bases between. The protocol was immunoSEQ multiplex PCR, while the TCRdb copy is restricted to in-frame clones and leaves out a portion. The sample records 14,000 or so clones, 60% to 80% being singletons. The chain is built from TRBV5-4 and TRBJ1-2; D might be TRBD1 (5 bases). The material sequenced was PBMCs, taken after nivolumab (anti-PD-1) treatment. The sequence was obtained from a person aged 35 to 85 with oral cavity squamous cell carcinoma. CDR3 in amino acids: CASSLGRLGLYGYTF. Written as DNA, the CDR3 is TGTGCCAGCAGCTTGGGACGGCTGGGGCTCTATGGCTACACCTTC.